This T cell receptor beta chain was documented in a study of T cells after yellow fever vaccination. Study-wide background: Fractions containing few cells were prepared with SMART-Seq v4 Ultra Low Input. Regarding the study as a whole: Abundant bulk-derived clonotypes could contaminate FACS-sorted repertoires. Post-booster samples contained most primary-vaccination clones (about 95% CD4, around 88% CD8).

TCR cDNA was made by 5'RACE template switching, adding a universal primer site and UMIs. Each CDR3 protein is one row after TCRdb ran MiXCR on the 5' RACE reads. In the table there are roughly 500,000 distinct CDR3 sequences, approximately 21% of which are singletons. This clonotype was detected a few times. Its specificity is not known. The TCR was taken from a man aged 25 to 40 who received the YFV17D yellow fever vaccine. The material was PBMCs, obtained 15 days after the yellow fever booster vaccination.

CDR3 bases: TGTGCCAGCAGTCCCCCAGAACTGGCAGATACGCAGTATTTT. Encoded protein: CASSPPELADTQYF. V gene TRBV12-3 or TRBV12-4 combines with J gene TRBJ2-3; unclear D gene. V lost 5 bases, J lost 4 bases, and 13 bases lay in between. The CDR3 is 14 amino acids.